The next 4 T cell receptor beta chains were all read from a single sample in a study of T cell responses to AZD1222 COVID-19 vaccine (dated by TCRdb to the early 2020s). Library construction relied on the immunoSEQ multiplex PCR assay. As stored in TCRdb, this immuneACCESS dataset retains in-frame rearrangements with V and J assigned. A fraction of the clones does not appear; measured against another copy, unresolved V genes explain less than half of the discrepancy, and the remainder lacks a known reason. For this sample the table gives some 200,000 clones, of which just over 90% were detected only once. Of the sample, over 0.95% is held by the ten largest clones. Reading the label with the study, this specimen's time point is: baseline before first vaccination. The intended sense of this specimen's treatment or condition label: meningococcal conjugate vaccine given as trial control. The sample was peripheral blood, taken on day 0 of MenACWY control vaccination. These receptors were collected from an adult in good health.

In its sample, this clone was seen once. CDR3 in amino acids: CASSLRDVSSYEQYF. CDR3 sequence (DNA): TGCGCCAGCAGTCTTCGGGACGTTAGCTCCTACGAGCAGTACTTC. V usage is TRBV5-1 and J usage is TRBJ2-7, with D perhaps matching TRBD1 or TRBD2 (5 bases each). CDR1 and CDR2 (germline): SGHRS, YFSETQ. V was cut by 5 bases and J by 0 bases, with 15 bases left in between. This CDR3 comprises 15 residues.

This chain links TRBV3-1 (or the pseudogene TRBV3-2) with TRBJ1-2; D not resolved. With 2 bases removed from V and 6 bases from J, the gap between germline ends came to 13 bases. The CDR3 is 14 residues long. Germline CDR1 and CDR2: LGHDT and YNNKEL (reference sequence). CDR3 bases: TGTGCCAGCAGCCAATCCTCCGGCTTCAATGGCTACACCTTC. Translating gives CASSQSSGFNGYTF.

The chain carries TRBV5-4 and TRBJ2-1, with TRBD2 as a possible D gene (5 bases). Germline assignment: CDR1 SGHNT and CDR2 YYREEE (reference sequence). The V gene lost 0 bases and the J gene lost 4 bases, with 14 bases spanning the gap. The CDR3 contains 16 residues. CDR3 sequence: CASSLGTPGKYNEQFF. CDR3 bases: TGTGCCAGCAGCTTGGGGACCCCCGGGAAGTACAATGAGCAGTTCTTC.

The rearrangement links TRBV28 to TRBJ1-1; D might be TRBD1 (5 bases). Germline V CDR1 and CDR2: MDHEN, SYDVKM. V shed 6 bases and J shed 2 bases, with 13 bases lying between them. The CDR3 is made up of 14 amino acids. CDR3 sequence (DNA): TGTGCCAGCAGGGGGGGGTCTCTCAACACTGAAGCTTTCTTT. Translation: CASRGGSLNTEAFF.